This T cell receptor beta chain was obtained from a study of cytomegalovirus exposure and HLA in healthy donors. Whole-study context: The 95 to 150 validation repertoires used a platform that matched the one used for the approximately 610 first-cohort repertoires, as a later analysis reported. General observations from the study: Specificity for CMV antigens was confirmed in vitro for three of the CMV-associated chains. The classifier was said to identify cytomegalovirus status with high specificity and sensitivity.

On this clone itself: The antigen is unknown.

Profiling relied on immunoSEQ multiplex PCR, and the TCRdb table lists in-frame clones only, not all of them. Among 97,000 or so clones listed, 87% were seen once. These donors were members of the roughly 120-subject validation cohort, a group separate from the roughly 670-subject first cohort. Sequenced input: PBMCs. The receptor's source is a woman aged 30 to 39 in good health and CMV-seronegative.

The CDR3 region has the DNA TGTGCCAGCAGCTACCGGGACAGTGAAGCTTTCTTT. It is translated as CASSYRDSEAFF. The V call is TRBV5-4, the J call TRBJ1-1; 7 bases line up with TRBD1. Germline assignment: CDR1 SGHNT and CDR2 YYREEE (reference sequence). V shed 3 bases, J shed 7 bases, and the junction held 3 bases outside the gene matches. The CDR3 is made up of 12 amino acids.